The 29 T cell receptor beta chains given below trace back to one sample, sequenced in a study of blood T cells in healthy people across ages. For the second PCR, which ran for 7 to 11 cycles, a sample-barcoded 5' primer and a J-beta primer mix were used. TCRdb analysed the 5' RACE reads with MiXCR anew, one entry per CDR3 protein. The data hold about 1.7 million distinct CDR3 sequences, with roughly 28% observed a single time. Source material: blood. The receptors were sampled from a woman in her twenties or thirties in good health.

This clonotype showed up just a few times. This may stem from a read error, because a much larger clone lies one nucleotide away. J is TRBJ2-5 and V is TRBV7-2, with D possibly called TRBD1 or TRBD2 (5 bases each). The DNA end is a closer match to TRBJ2-7, so the J assignment may be wrong. Germline assignment: CDR1 SGHTA and CDR2 FQGNSA. The CDR3 contains 19 residues. CDR3 amino acids: CAGSLVARSGLGEAYEQYF. The DNA for the CDR3 is TGTGCCGGCAGCTTAGTCGCGCGGTCGGGGCTAGGGGAAGCATACGAGCAGTACTTC.

In DNA, the CDR3 is TGCAGTGCTAGGGAGACTGGAGCTAGCACAGATACGCAGTATTTT. Amino acid sequence: CSARETGASTDTQYF. The chain joins TRBV20-1 to TRBJ2-3; unclear D gene. This CDR3 region has 15 residues. Germline V lookup: CDR1 DFQATT, CDR2 SNEGSKA (reference sequence). Trimming removed 3 bases from V and 0 bases from J, with 13 bases in between.

As to this clonotype: A much more abundant neighbour one base away suggests this may be a read error. The gene calls are TRBV29-1 and TRBJ2-5; maybe TRBD2 (6 bases). With 4 bases removed from V and 9 bases from J, the gap between germline ends came to 21 bases. This CDR3 is built from 14 residues. Germline CDR1 is SQVTM and CDR2 is ANQGSEA. The CDR3 bases are TGCAGCGTTGTAGAGGTAGAGGGATGGGAGGCCCAGTACTTC. It translates to CSVVEVEGWEAQYF.

The rearrangement uses TRBV30 and TRBJ2-3; D not resolved. The CDR3 runs to 13 residues. From germline, CDR1 is GTSNPN and CDR2 SVGIG (reference sequence). Trimming took 0 bases from V and 2 from J, leaving 6 bases between them. The CDR3 protein is CAWSVSPTDTQYF. Written as DNA, the CDR3 is TGTGCCTGGAGTGTATCGCCCACAGATACGCAGTATTTT. The full variable domain, completed using reference TRBV30 and TRBJ2-3, is SQTIHQWPATLVQPVGSPLSLECTVEGTSNPNLYWYRQAAGRGLQLLFYSVGIGQISSEVPQNLSASRPQDRQFILSSKKLLLSDSGFYLCAWSVSPTDTQYFGPGTRLTVL.

This clonotype was picked up a small number of times. This chain uses TRBV5-5 with TRBJ2-1; 9 nucleotides agree with TRBD2. CDR1 and CDR2 (germline): SGHKS, YYEKEE (reference sequence). The junction had 5 bases not matched to a gene; V was cut back by 4 bases and J by 0 bases. CDR3 size: 16 residues. CDR3 DNA sequence: TGTGCCAGCAGCGTTCGACTAGCGGTCTCCTACAATGAGCAGTTCTTC. It yields the protein CASSVRLAVSYNEQFF. The complete variable domain, with remaining parts taken from reference TRBV5-5 and TRBJ2-1, reads DAGVTQSPTHLIKTRGQQVTLRCSPISGHKSVSWYQQVLGQGPQFIFQYYEKEERGRGNFPDRFSARQFPNYSSELNVNALLLGDSALYLCASSVRLAVSYNEQFFGPGTRLTVL.

This clonotype was recorded at least ten times. This chain uses TRBV29-1 with TRBJ2-1; a weak D match, TRBD2 (6 bases). The CDR3 consists of 14 residues. Trimming left V 3 bases short and J 3 bases short, with 12 bases between. Germline V gene data show CDR1 as SQVTM and CDR2 as ANQGSEA. The CDR3: CSVDKAGYYNEQFF. The DNA of the CDR3 is TGCAGCGTTGATAAGGCGGGGTACTACAATGAGCAGTTCTTC.

This clonotype has a handful of counts. CDR3 in amino acids: CSAGTFSTDTQYF. CDR3 DNA: TGCAGTGCCGGGACTTTCTCCACAGATACGCAGTATTTT. The V and J genes are TRBV20-1 and TRBJ2-3, with D perhaps TRBD2 (6 bases). Trimming removed 6 bases from V and 2 bases from J, with 12 bases in between. Germline V lookup: CDR1 DFQATT, CDR2 SNEGSKA (reference sequence). The CDR3 has 13 residues.

The table lists this clonotype with many counts. The V call is TRBV12-3 or TRBV12-4, the J call TRBJ2-7, with D possibly TRBD2 on 6 matching bases. The CDR3 is made up of 17 amino acids. V gave up 5 bases and J gave up 3 bases, with 23 bases separating them. CDR3 sequence reads: CASSPRDSVLLGYEQYF. CDR3 nucleotides: TGTGCCAGCAGTCCTCGGGACTCAGTCCTGTTGGGCTACGAGCAGTACTTC.

This clonotype occurred many times. The V call is TRBV11-2, the J call TRBJ2-7; unclear D gene. The V gene lost 1 base and the J gene lost 7 bases, with 11 bases spanning the gap. The CDR3 has 13 amino acids. The germline V gene encodes CDR1 SGHAT and CDR2 FQNNGV. The CDR3 DNA reads TGTGCCAGCAGCTTAGTATCCGCGCGGGAGCAGTACTTC. Encoded protein: CASSLVSAREQYF.

The gene calls are TRBV12-5 and TRBJ1-5, with D perhaps TRBD1 (5 bases). CDR1 is LGHNT, CDR2 FRNRAP, per germline. V lost 10 bases, J lost 0 bases, and 13 bases lay in between. The CDR3 contains 14 residues. The CDR3 is CATERTTSNQPQHF. Written as DNA, the CDR3 is TGTGCTACGGAACGGACAACTAGCAATCAGCCCCAGCATTTT.

This clonotype appeared a few times. J is TRBJ1-4 and V is TRBV20-1; D is perhaps TRBD1 (6 bases). The CDR3 length is 11 residues. With 6 bases removed from V and 7 bases from J, the gap between germline ends came to 9 bases. CDR1 is DFQATT, CDR2 SNEGSKA, per germline (reference sequence). The CDR3: CSAETGEKLFF. CDR3 sequence (DNA): TGCAGTGCGGAGACAGGTGAAAAACTGTTTTTT.

The rearrangement links TRBV18 to TRBJ2-5; D may be TRBD1 or TRBD2 (5 bases each). The CDR3 totals 15 residues. Germline assignment: CDR1 KGHSH and CDR2 LQKENI. V was cut by 3 bases and J by 2 bases, with 13 bases left in between. The CDR3: CASSPGARGQETQYF. The CDR3 DNA reads TGTGCCAGCTCACCCGGGGCGAGAGGGCAAGAGACCCAGTACTTC. Full variable domain (remainder filled in from reference TRBV18 and TRBJ2-5): NAGVMQNPRHLVRRRGQEARLRCSPMKGHSHVYWYRQLPEEGLKFMVYLQKENIIDESGMPKERFSAEFPKEGPSILRIQQVVRGDSAAYFCASSPGARGQETQYFGPGTRLLVL.

The J gene is TRBJ2-7, the V gene TRBV20-1; D unresolved. The CDR3 sequence is 13 residues long. Trimming pared 3 bases from V and 4 bases from J, leaving 13 bases between. Germline assignment: CDR1 DFQATT and CDR2 SNEGSKA (reference sequence). The CDR3: CSARPTTEYEQYF. Here the CDR3 DNA reads TGCAGTGCTAGGCCGACGACTGAATACGAGCAGTACTTC.

This clonotype appeared a few times. J is TRBJ2-1 and V is TRBV14, with D possibly being TRBD1 (6 bases). Germline lookup yields CDR1 SGHDN and CDR2 FVKESK. V dropped 4 bases and J dropped 1 base, with 14 bases sitting between them. CDR3 length: 16 amino acids. This CDR3 is CASSRQGQLSYNEQFF. In DNA, the CDR3 is TGTGCCAGCAGCCGGCAGGGGCAGCTATCCTACAATGAGCAGTTCTTC.

The genes are TRBV11-2 and TRBJ2-7; TRBD1 matches 8 bases. The ends lost 5 bases at V and 5 bases at J; junction bases unmatched: 17. CDR1 SGHAT and CDR2 FQNNGV come from the germline V gene. The CDR3 covers 17 residues. The DNA for the CDR3 is TGTGCCAGCAGCCAATTCGTCTGGACAGGGTCAAGCCACGAGCAGTACTTC. The encoded protein is CASSQFVWTGSSHEQYF.

This clonotype came up a few times. The chain employs TRBV20-1 and TRBJ1-6; D possibly corresponds to TRBD1 (6 bases). Per the germline V gene, CDR1 is DFQATT and CDR2 is SNEGSKA (reference sequence). The V end lost 2 bases, the J end lost 7 bases, and 9 bases lay between the germline ends. This CDR3 has 13 residues. CDR3 loop: CSARPDRNSPLHF. The CDR3 coding sequence is TGCAGTGCTAGACCCGACAGGAATTCACCCCTCCACTTT.

This clonotype was observed a few times. The chain carries TRBV7-9 and TRBJ1-1, with 7 bases fitting TRBD1. Trimming removed 4 bases from V and 8 bases from J; junction bases left unmatched: 1. The CDR3 consists of 11 residues. The germline V gene encodes CDR1 SEHNR and CDR2 FQNEAQ (reference sequence). CDR3 sequence: CASSWGQEAFF. The CDR3 bases are TGTGCCAGCAGCTGGGGACAGGAAGCTTTCTTT.

This chain joins TRBV5-1 and TRBJ2-3; D perhaps matches TRBD2 (6 bases). The CDR3 is 15 amino acids. The germline V gene has CDR1 SGHRS and CDR2 YFSETQ. V lost 6 bases and J 2 bases, leaving 16 bases between the germline ends. CDR3 bases: TGCGCCAGCATGTCTGGAGGGGCCGTCACAGATACGCAGTATTTT. This sequence encodes CASMSGGAVTDTQYF.

V gene TRBV12-3 or TRBV12-4 combines with J gene TRBJ2-3; 10 nucleotides align to TRBD2. This CDR3 comprises 14 residues. The junction had 6 bases not matched to a gene; V was cut back by 6 bases and J by 6 bases. CDR3: CASRPETSGDTQYF. CDR3 sequence (DNA): TGTGCCAGCAGACCCGAGACTAGCGGGGATACGCAGTATTTT.

The chain recombines TRBV24-1 with TRBJ1-2, with D unclear. The CDR3 runs to 14 residues. V lost 0 bases and J lost 8, with 12 bases in between. Per the germline V gene, CDR1 is KGHDR and CDR2 is SFDVKD. The CDR3 DNA reads TGTGCCACCAGTGATTTGCGGGGTATCGGCGGCTACACCTTC. It yields the protein CATSDLRGIGGYTF.

This clonotype was seen a few times. The J gene is TRBJ2-5, the V gene TRBV7-9, with 8 bases lining up with TRBD1. J lost 11 bases, V lost 6 bases, and 11 bases had no gene match. The CDR3 covers 13 residues. Germline V gene data show CDR1 as SEHNR and CDR2 as FQNEAQ (reference sequence). The CDR3 sequence: CASRPTGASGQYF. The CDR3 nucleotides read TGTGCCAGCAGGCCGACAGGGGCTTCTGGGCAGTACTTC.

This clonotype turned up a few times. V gene TRBV2 combines with J gene TRBJ1-5, with a possible D match to TRBD1 (6 bases). Per germline, CDR1 SNHLY and CDR2 FYNNEI. CDR3 length: 13 residues. Trimming stripped 8 bases from V and 7 bases from J, with 15 bases between. The CDR3 sequence is CASGYRAQQPQHF. For the CDR3, the DNA is TGTGCCAGCGGATACAGGGCCCAGCAGCCCCAGCATTTT. Full variable domain (outside the CDR3, taken from reference TRBV2 and TRBJ1-5): EPEVTQTPSHQVTQMGQEVILRCVPISNHLYFYWYRQILGQKVEFLVSFYNNEISEKSEIFDDQFSVERPDGSNFTLKIRSTKLEDSAMYFCASGYRAQQPQHFGDGTRLSIL.

This clonotype has just a few counts. CDR3: CASSSEGQNFQETQYF. DNA of the CDR3: TGTGCCAGCAGCTCGGAGGGACAGAACTTCCAAGAGACCCAGTACTTC. V usage is TRBV11-2 and J usage is TRBJ2-5; weak D call: TRBD1 (7 bases). CDR1 is SGHAT and CDR2 is FQNNGV in the germline V gene. The CDR3 runs to 16 residues. V was trimmed by 4 bases and J by 1 base, leaving 16 bases between them.

As for this clonotype: The junction and the germline gene differ at one end; a read error may be behind it. The J gene is TRBJ1-5, the V gene TRBV6-6; D remains unclear. This CDR3 has 15 amino acids. The germline gives CDR1 MNHNY, CDR2 SVGAGI (reference sequence). CDR3 protein: CTSSYEGGNNQPQHF. CDR3 coding DNA: TGTACCAGCAGTTACGAAGGAGGAAACAATCAGCCCCAGCATTTT.

There are a few counts of this clonotype. The rearrangement links TRBV27 to TRBJ1-2; no definite D call. Looked up from germline, CDR1 is MNHEY and CDR2 is SMNVEV (reference sequence). The CDR3 is made up of 16 amino acids. V lost 2 bases and J lost 4, with 17 bases in between. For the CDR3, the DNA is TGTGCCAGCAGTTTACGTGGCAGCCAATCGCCCTATGGCTACACCTTC. This codes for CASSLRGSQSPYGYTF.

The V and J genes are TRBV28 and TRBJ2-1; no firm D call. Germline V gene sequence: CDR1 MDHEN, CDR2 SYDVKM. Trimming stripped 6 bases from V and 4 bases from J, with 19 bases between. This CDR3 comprises 16 residues. The CDR3 DNA follows: TGTGCCAGCAGCCCAACCCACAGAGCAACTTACAATGAGCAGTTCTTC. This translates into CASSPTHRATYNEQFF.

This clonotype was seen more than once but under ten times. The chain has TRBV7-3 and TRBJ2-3; D possibly uses TRBD1 or TRBD2 (5 bases each). Germline lookup yields CDR1 SGHTA and CDR2 FQGTGA. V lost 8 bases, J lost 1 base, and 13 bases lay in between. This CDR3 spans 14 amino acids. CDR3 region: CASVWDGRTDTQYF. DNA for the CDR3: TGTGCCAGCGTCTGGGACGGACGCACAGATACGCAGTATTTT. Combining the CDR3 with reference TRBV7-3 and TRBJ2-3 gives the whole variable domain GAGVSQTPSNKVTEKGKYVELRCDPISGHTALYWYRQSLGQGPEFLIYFQGTGAADDSGLPNDRFFAVRPEGSVSTLKIQRTERGDSAVYLCASVWDGRTDTQYFGPGTRLTVL.

This clonotype appeared a single time. This chain links TRBV10-3 with TRBJ2-5; a possible D gene is TRBD2 (5 bases). The CDR3 extends over 12 amino acids. V was pared by 7 bases and J by 11 bases, with 17 bases between. Germline V gene sequence: CDR1 ENHRY, CDR2 SYGVKD. The CDR3 DNA reads TGTGCCATCATGCCTGTTGGAGGCAAGCAGTACTTC. Translated: CAIMPVGGKQYF.

With regard to this clonotype: The germline gene is not matched at one end of the junction; a read error may be the cause. The rearrangement links TRBV2 to TRBJ2-1, with unresolved D. Looked up from germline, CDR1 is SNHLY and CDR2 is FYNNEI. The CDR3 is 15 amino acids. This chain's CDR3 is CASSVEESSYNKQFF. The CDR3 region has the DNA TGTGCCAGCAGTGTTGAGGAGAGCTCCTACAATAAGCAGTTCTTC.